This record covers a single T cell receptor beta chain. Its specificity is unknown. This CDR3 has 15 residues. V was cut by 4 bases and J by 4 bases, with 13 bases left in between. In germline, CDR1 is SGHAT, CDR2 FQNNGV. These data belong to a study of cytomegalovirus exposure and HLA in healthy donors. Generated by immunoSEQ multiplex PCR, the TCRdb table keeps only in-frame clones and is missing some. The sample contains about 360,000 clones, roughly 85% of which appear only once. Study-wide points: Most TCR sequences were seen very rarely across donors, but some public TCRs occurred in many. It was reportedly the case that the classifier diagnosed cytomegalovirus status with high specificity and sensitivity. Associated with cytomegalovirus, according to the listing, were 150 to 200 TCR beta chains.

The sequenced material came from PBMCs. The receptor's source is a woman younger than 35 in good health and CMV-seronegative. J is TRBJ2-2 and V is TRBV11-2; D might be TRBD2 (5 bases). The CDR3 is CASSSYRRGTGELFF. For the CDR3, the DNA is TGTGCCAGCAGCTCTTACCGCCGGGGCACCGGGGAGCTGTTTTTT.